The present TCR beta chain was sequenced within a study of cytomegalovirus exposure and HLA in healthy donors (dated by TCRdb to 2016 to 2017). Notes on the research overall: In an earlier analysis of fewer than 750 of the donors, roughly 300 Gb of sequence data and about 110 million unique TCR beta sequences from about 190 million T cells were reported. Alongside the repertoire data, information on donor age, sex, ethnicity and CMV serostatus was compiled. The aim of the study was to test whether cataloging public T cell receptors could identify signatures of past pathogen exposure. An early release covering 550 to 700 HLA-typed donors comprised about 300 gigabases of sequencing data and about 90 million unique TCR sequences. In a later genetic analysis, genome-wide SNP genotypes for about three fifths of the roughly 670 donors were used, and that subset was treated as a discovery cohort. Among some 400 genotyped donors of the cohort, an average of about 240,000 unique TCR beta nucleotide sequences were sequenced per donor, roughly 18% of them non-productive. Using immunosequencing, the study profiled T cell repertoires from about 650 subjects and related those repertoires to cytomegalovirus serostatus. All discovery cohort repertoires had been generated using a single sequencing platform. To predict cytomegalovirus infection status, the study combined high-throughput TCR immunosequencing, statistical association of individual TCRs with disease status, and machine learning. Of the roughly 430 genotyped donors, about 80% fell in the genetic ancestry cluster associated with self-reported Caucasian donors. Along with the roughly 670-subject first cohort, a separate validation cohort of 120 different subjects was used. Rather than drawing on any new phenotypic data, the later analysis identified candidate immune exposures from TCR beta sequences and the way those sequences occurred across donors. Both class I and class II loci were covered by HLA typing, at four-digit resolution. Five DR-DQ haplotypes were handled as single units for association and clustering because linkage in the cohort was strong. In a later analysis, previously published TCR beta repertoires from roughly 710 donors were re-analyzed and high-resolution HLA genotyping was added so that TCR occurrence patterns could be studied. An earlier analysis of some 500 of the donors used high-throughput TCR beta sequencing to judge whether each TCR beta V gene segment behaved as functional or pseudogenic. Typing coverage differed by locus: A, B, C, DRB1 and DQB1 were typed in roughly 629-630 donors, DQA1 in about 560, DPA1 in 606, and DPB1 in just under 490.

Preparation of the library involved the immunoSEQ multiplex PCR assay. For the multiplex PCR, a mixture combining 60 forward primers for TCR Vbeta segments and 13 reverse primers for TCR Jbeta segments was used. Amplification of the CDR3 region of rearranged TCR beta genes was performed with a multiplex PCR assay on genomic DNA. Amplified TCR beta libraries were sequenced as 87-base-pair reads on the Illumina HiSeq System. The study's own analysis went as follows. A later analysis counted around 72 million unique TCR beta chains across the 670 or so repertoires, and about 10 million of these chains were shared by at least two donors. Raw reads were error-corrected and collapsed into unique sequences by a nearest-neighbor algorithm in which closely related sequences were merged to remove PCR and sequencing errors. To assign V, D and J gene segments, CDR3 sequences were aligned to IMGT reference sequences. For a sequence to be retained, a match of at least six nucleotides was required to both a V gene segment and a J gene segment. Rearrangements were called productive when the CDR3 lacked stop codons and stayed in frame with V and J; all others were non-productive. CDR3 was defined according to IMGT convention as the region running from the second conserved V-encoded cysteine to the conserved J-encoded phenylalanine. In an earlier analysis of around 600 of the donors, sequences lacking an unambiguous match to a single V gene segment were excluded. An earlier analysis of some 610 of the donors called V segments functional above 56.7% productive rearrangements and segregating when the between-donor standard deviation exceeded 5%. A statistical classification framework was built to diagnose cytomegalovirus status from the catalog of TCR beta chain sequences. In a later analysis, V and J genes were assigned by comparing TCR nucleotide sequences against IMGT/GENE-DB human TR gene sequences. A later analysis assigned CDR3 sequences and most-parsimonious VDJ recombination scenarios with the TCRdist pipeline. In a later analysis, each TCR beta chain was defined by its CDR3 amino acid sequence together with its V-gene family, and reads without a unique V-gene family were excluded. A later analysis removed roughly 590 highly shared, low-generation-probability nucleotide sequences to deal with suspected cross-contamination and a sequencing artifact. In a later analysis, a clonal expansion index was calculated for each public chain from normalized within-repertoire ranks of inferred template counts. Generation probabilities in a later analysis came from a VDJ recombination model fitted to out-of-frame rearrangements, and those results were checked against IGoR. In a later analysis, hypergeometric tests were used to score TCR-TCR, TCR-HLA and TCR-CMV co-occurrence, with a repertoire-size bias correction applied to TCR pairs. To estimate false discovery rates, a later analysis permuted the HLA or CMV assignments 20 times. In a later analysis, co-occurring TCRs were grouped using DBSCAN, with TCRdist sequence similarity added in when clustering inside HLA-allele-positive subsets. Repertoires with fewer than 30,000 or more than 120,000 public chains, plus five repertoires with anomalous nucleotide sharing, were excluded from co-occurrence clustering. The immuneACCESS repertoire file appears here via TCRdb, limited to in-frame rearrangements. These files lack a portion of the clones; in checked studies, under half of the deficit traces to unresolved V genes, and the cause of the others is not known. V and J calls and clone size are given by that table; D and trimming were obtained from the DNA. For this sample the table gives 150,000 to 200,000 clones, of which 60% to 85% were detected only once. 0.95% to 1.4% of the sample comes from the top ten.

In regard to this clone: Its antigen has not been determined. Base qualities are missing; no much larger clone stands one base away.

The junction shows trimming of 6 bases on V and 4 bases on J, and the gene matches do not reach 12 bases of it. Sequences MNHEY (CDR1) and SVGAGI (CDR2) are obtained from the germline V gene. Reading from cysteine to phenylalanine, the CDR3 counts 15 amino acids. Only the CDR3 part of the read is kept: 45 bases, read in frame from the first base. In total, approximately 700 healthy bone marrow donors made up the cohort. Cohort members were all nominally healthy when sampled, although unrecorded immune exposures were likely present. The donor tested CMV seronegative, placing the donor among the 350 or so seronegative members of the cohort. Every donor gave a peripheral blood sample, and the peripheral blood mononuclear cells from that sample were used for TCR beta sequencing. The Qiagen DNeasy Blood Extraction Kit was used to extract genomic DNA from the blood cell samples. What the work shows at the level of the full study, not this receptor alone: In an earlier analysis of 587 of the donors, most TCR beta V segments were observed in productive rearrangements about 90% or about 30% of the time, broadly matching IMGT annotations. A later analysis found that HLA-associated TCR beta chains were more clonally expanded and had lower generation probabilities than equally common non-associated chains. At a false discovery rate of 0.05, a later analysis linked 16,000 or so TCR beta sequences to specific HLA alleles. Because the 87-base-pair reads could not distinguish some IMGT-functional V segments, including TRBV6-2 and TRBV6-3, those segments were excluded. Linkage disequilibrium might explain the correlated functional status among segregating V segments, but an unknown experimental factor could not be ruled out. A further reported finding was that TCR beta sequences accurately predicted the HLA-A and HLA-B alleles for most subjects in the first cohort. The classifier was reported to diagnose cytomegalovirus status with high specificity and sensitivity in both the original cohort and the validation cohort. In the study, 150 to 200 TCR beta chains were listed as associated with cytomegalovirus. When HLA alleles, especially DR and DQ, strongly co-occurred, TCR associations were difficult to assign to individual alleles. Seventeen rarely observed V segments, including chromosome 9 orphons, were excluded from the earlier analysis of almost 600 of the donors because counts were too low. A cluster of highly shared sequence variants was judged likely to be a technical artifact of the sequencing pipeline. In a later analysis, TCR association rates were found to vary across HLA loci, with the most associated TCRs seen for DRB1 alleles and the fewest for HLA-C alleles. A later genetic analysis associated a missense DCLRE1C variant with V-gene and J-gene trimming of TCR beta chains, and an independent cohort replicated the association. In a later genetic analysis, fewer N-insertions in productive TCRs were reported among donors in an Asian-associated ancestry cluster than the roughly 700-donor mean. In a later analysis, most CMV-associated TCR beta chains were found to appear HLA-restricted, with HLA associations seemingly driven largely by CMV exposure. A few of the identified cytomegalovirus-associated TCR beta chains were confirmed in vitro to be specific for cytomegalovirus antigens. Several of the top co-occurrence clusters appeared to be linked to parvovirus B19, influenza, CMV and Epstein-Barr virus, according to a later analysis. Only TCR beta chains were sequenced in this cohort, and the absence of alpha or paired-chain data limited detectable features. Presence/absence analyses assumed roughly uniform sequencing depth across donors, an assumption that may not hold. While some public TCRs were present in many individuals, most TCR sequences turned up only very rarely across donors. Because some donors lacked HLA typing at each locus, the association tests relied only on the typed subset. According to the authors, the approach could potentially be generalized to other disease states and immunological phenotypes. The only immune exposure information available for the cohort was CMV serostatus.

The V and J genes are TRBV6-5 and TRBJ2-7; the junction holds 7 bases that match TRBD1. The clonotype was recovered from a woman aged 40 to 50 in good health and CMV-seronegative. Sequencing was done on a sample of PBMCs. The DNA reads as follows: TGTGCCAGCAGCACTTCATCCGGGACAGCGTACGAGCAGTACTTC. It translates as CASSTSSGTAYEQYF.